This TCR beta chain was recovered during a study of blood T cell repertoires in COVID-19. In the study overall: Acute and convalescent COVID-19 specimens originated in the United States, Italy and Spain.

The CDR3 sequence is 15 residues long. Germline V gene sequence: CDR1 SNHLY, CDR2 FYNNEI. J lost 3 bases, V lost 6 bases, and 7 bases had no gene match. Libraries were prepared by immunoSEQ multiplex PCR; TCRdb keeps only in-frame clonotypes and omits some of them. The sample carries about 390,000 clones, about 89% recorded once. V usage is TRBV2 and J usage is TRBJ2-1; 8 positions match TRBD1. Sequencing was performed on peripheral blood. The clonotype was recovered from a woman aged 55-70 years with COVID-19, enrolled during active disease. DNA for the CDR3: TGTGCCAGCAGGAAAGACAGGGGAGGCTACAATGAGCAGTTCTTC. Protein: CASRKDRGGYNEQFF.